The T cell receptor (beta chain) described here comes from a study of cytomegalovirus exposure and HLA in healthy donors. Whole-study context: Most donors, 81% of 398 genotyped, fell in the Caucasian-associated ancestry cluster.

With regard to this clone: As yet, its antigen is unknown. Other DNA sequences in this sample translate to the same CDR3.

The germline CDR1 and CDR2 sequences are MDHEN and SYDVKM. The V end was cut by 5 bases, the J end by 1 base, with 11 bases between. The CDR3 consists of 14 residues. With 60 Vbeta and 13 Jbeta primers, the PCR was carried out. Assay: immunoSEQ multiplex PCR; the TCRdb copy retains only in-frame clones and omits some. The sample has approximately 280,000 clones, 86% seen once. Regarding donors, all were healthy bone marrow donors. Study-wide points: Reports indicate that TCR beta sequences accurately predicted the HLA-A and HLA-B alleles of most subjects.

The origin of this receptor is a man aged 40-49 years in good health and CMV-seropositive. The chain links TRBV28 to TRBJ1-1; maybe TRBD1 (5 bases). Specimen: PBMCs. The CDR3 DNA reads as TGTGCCAGCAGTCCACCTGACAGGAACACTGAAGCTTTCTTT. This gives the protein CASSPPDRNTEAFF.